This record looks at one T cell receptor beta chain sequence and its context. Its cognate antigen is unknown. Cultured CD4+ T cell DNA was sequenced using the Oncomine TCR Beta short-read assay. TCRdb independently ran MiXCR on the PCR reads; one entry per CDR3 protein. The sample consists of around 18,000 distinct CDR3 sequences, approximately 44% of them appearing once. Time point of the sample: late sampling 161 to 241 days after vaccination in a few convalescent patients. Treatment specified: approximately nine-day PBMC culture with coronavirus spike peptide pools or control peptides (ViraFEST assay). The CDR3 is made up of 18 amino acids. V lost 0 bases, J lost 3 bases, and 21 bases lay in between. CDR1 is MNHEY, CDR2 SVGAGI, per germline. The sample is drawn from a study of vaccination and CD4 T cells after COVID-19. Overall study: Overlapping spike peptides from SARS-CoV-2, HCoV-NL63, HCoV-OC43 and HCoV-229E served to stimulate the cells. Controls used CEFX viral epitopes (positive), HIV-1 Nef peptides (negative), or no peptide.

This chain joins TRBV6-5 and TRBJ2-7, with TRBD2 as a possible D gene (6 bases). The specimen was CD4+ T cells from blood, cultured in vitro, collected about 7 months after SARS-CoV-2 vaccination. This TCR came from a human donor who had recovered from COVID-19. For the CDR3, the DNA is TGTGCCAGCAGTTACTCGATAAGCCGGGACTCGGGTGTCTACGAGCAGTACTTC. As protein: CASSYSISRDSGVYEQYF.